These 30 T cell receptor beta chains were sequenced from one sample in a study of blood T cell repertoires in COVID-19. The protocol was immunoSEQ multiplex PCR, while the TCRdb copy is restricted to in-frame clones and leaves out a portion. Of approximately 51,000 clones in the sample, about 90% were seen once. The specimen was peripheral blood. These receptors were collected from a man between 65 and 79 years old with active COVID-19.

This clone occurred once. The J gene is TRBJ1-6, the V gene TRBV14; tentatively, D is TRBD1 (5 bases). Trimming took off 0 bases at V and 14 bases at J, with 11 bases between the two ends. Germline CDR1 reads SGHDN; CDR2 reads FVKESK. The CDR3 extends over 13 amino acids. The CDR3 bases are TGTGCCAGCAGCCAAGATGGGGCTGGTACCCTCCACTTT. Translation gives CASSQDGAGTLHF.

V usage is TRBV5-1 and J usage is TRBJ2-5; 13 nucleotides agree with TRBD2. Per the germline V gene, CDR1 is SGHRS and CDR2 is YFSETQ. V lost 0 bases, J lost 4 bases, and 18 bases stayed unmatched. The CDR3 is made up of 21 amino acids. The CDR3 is CASSLEPGPGGLAGTTETQYF. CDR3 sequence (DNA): TGCGCCAGCAGCTTGGAACCGGGACCGGGGGGACTAGCGGGAACGACAGAGACCCAGTACTTC.

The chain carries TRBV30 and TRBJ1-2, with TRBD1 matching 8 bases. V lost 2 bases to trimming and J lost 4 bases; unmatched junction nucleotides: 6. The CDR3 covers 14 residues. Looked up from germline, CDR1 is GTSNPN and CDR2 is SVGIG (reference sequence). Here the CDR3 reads CAWSLDRGPYGYTF. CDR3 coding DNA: TGTGCCTGGAGTCTAGACAGGGGCCCCTATGGCTACACCTTC.

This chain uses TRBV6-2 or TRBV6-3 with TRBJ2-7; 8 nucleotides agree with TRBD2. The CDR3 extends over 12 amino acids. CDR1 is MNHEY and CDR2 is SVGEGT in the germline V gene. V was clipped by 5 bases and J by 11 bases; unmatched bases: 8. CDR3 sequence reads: CASSHHPGGEYF. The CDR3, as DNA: TGTGCCAGCAGTCACCATCCCGGGGGGGAGTACTTC.

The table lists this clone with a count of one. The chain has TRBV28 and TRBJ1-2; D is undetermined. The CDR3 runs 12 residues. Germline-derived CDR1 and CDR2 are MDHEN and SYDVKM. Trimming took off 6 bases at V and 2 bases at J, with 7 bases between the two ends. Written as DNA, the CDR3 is TGTGCCAGCAGGACACCGAACTATGGCTACACCTTC. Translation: CASRTPNYGYTF.

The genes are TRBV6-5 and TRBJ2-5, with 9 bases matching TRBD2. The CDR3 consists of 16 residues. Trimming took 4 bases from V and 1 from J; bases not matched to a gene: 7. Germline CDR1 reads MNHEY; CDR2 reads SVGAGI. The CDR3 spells CASSSNLAGPQETQYF. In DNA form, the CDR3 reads TGTGCCAGCAGTTCCAATCTAGCGGGGCCCCAAGAGACCCAGTACTTC.

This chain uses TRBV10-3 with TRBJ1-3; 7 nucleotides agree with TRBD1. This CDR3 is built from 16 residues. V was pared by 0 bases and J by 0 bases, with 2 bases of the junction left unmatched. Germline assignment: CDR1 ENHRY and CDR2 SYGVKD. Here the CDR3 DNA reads TGTGCCATCAGTGAGTCGAACAGGGGCTCTGGAAACACCATATATTTT. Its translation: CAISESNRGSGNTIYF.

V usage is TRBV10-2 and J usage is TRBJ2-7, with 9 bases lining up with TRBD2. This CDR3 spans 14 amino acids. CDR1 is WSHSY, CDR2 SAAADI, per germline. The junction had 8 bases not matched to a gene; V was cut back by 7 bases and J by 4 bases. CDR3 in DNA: TGCGCCAGCATTAAGGCGGGGGGGCCATACGAGCAGTACTTC. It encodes CASIKAGGPYEQYF.

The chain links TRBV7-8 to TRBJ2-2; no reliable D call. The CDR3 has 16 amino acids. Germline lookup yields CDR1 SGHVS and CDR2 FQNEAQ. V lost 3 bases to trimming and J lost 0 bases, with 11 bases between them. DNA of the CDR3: TGTGCCAGCAGCTTCTCCCTTGACTCGAACACCGGGGAGCTGTTTTTT. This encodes CASSFSLDSNTGELFF.

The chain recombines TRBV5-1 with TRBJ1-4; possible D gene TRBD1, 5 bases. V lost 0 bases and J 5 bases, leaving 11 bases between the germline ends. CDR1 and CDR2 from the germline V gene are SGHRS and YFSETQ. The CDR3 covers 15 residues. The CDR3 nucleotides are TGCGCCAGCAGCTTGGAGACAGCGATAAATGAAAAACTGTTTTTT. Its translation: CASSLETAINEKLFF. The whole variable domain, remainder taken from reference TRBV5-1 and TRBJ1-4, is KAGVTQTPRYLIKTRGQQVTLSCSPISGHRSVSWYQQTPGQGLQFLFEYFSETQRNKGNFPGRFSGRQFSNSRSEMNVSTLELGDSALYLCASSLETAINEKLFFGSGTQLSVL.

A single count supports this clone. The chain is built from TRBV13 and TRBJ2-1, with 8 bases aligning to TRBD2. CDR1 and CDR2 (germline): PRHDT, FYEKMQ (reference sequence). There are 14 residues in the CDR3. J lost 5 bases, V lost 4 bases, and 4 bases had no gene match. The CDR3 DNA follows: TGTGCCAGCAGCTACGGGACTAGAGACAATGAGCAGTTCTTC. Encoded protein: CASSYGTRDNEQFF.

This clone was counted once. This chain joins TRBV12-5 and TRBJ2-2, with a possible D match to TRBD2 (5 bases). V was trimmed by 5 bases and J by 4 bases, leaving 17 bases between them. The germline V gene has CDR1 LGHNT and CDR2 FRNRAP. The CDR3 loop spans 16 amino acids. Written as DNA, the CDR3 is TGTGCTAGTGGTCCCCCGGGAACTTTAGGCACCGGGGAGCTGTTTTTT. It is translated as CASGPPGTLGTGELFF.

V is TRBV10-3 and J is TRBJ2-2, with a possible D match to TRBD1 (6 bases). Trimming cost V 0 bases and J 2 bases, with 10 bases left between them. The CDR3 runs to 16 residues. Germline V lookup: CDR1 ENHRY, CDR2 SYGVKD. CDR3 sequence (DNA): TGTGCCATCAGTGAGTCAGGGGGTTTAAACACCGGGGAGCTGTTTTTT. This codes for CAISESGGLNTGELFF.

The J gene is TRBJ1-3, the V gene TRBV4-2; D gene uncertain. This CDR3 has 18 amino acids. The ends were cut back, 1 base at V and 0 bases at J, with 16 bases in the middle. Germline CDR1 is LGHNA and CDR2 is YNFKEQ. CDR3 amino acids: CASSQVAVATNSGNTIYF. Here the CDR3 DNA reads TGTGCCAGCAGCCAAGTTGCGGTGGCAACAAACTCTGGAAACACCATATATTTT.

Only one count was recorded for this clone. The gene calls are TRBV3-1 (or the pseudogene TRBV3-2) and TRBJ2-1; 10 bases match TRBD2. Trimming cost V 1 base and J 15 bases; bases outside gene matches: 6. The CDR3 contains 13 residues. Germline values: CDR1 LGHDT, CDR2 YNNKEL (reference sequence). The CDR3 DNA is TGTGCCAGCAGCCAAGCTAGCGGGGGCCCCTTGTTCTTC. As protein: CASSQASGGPLFF.

This CDR3 is CASSLGGRANTGELFF. The CDR3 bases are TGTGCCAGCAGCTTAGGGGGCAGGGCGAACACCGGGGAGCTGTTTTTT. The genes are TRBV7-2 and TRBJ2-2, with D possibly matching TRBD1 (5 bases). Germline V gene sequence: CDR1 SGHTA, CDR2 FQGNSA. The CDR3 totals 16 residues. V lost 1 base and J lost 0, with 9 bases in between.

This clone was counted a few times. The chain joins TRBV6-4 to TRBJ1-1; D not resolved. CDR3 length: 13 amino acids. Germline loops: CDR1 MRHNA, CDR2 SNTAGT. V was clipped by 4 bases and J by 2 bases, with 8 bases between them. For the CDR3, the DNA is TGTGCCAGCAGTGTCCAGGCTAACACTGAAGCTTTCTTT. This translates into CASSVQANTEAFF.

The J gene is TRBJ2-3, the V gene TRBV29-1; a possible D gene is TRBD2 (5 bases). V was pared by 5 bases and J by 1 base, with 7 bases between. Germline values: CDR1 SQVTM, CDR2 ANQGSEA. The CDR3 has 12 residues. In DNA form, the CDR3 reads TGCAGCGTTAGTAGCGGCACAGATACGCAGTATTTT. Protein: CSVSSGTDTQYF.

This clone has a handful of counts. In nucleotides, the CDR3 is TGTGCCAGCAGTGAACAGGGGTTTAGCAATCAGCCCCAGCATTTT. The encoded protein is CASSEQGFSNQPQHF. J is TRBJ1-5 and V is TRBV2; D possibly corresponds to TRBD1 (6 bases). Germline loops: CDR1 SNHLY, CDR2 FYNNEI. Trimming stripped 2 bases from V and 0 bases from J, with 8 bases between. The CDR3 covers 15 residues. Filled out from reference TRBV2 and TRBJ1-5, the complete variable domain reads EPEVTQTPSHQVTQMGQEVILRCVPISNHLYFYWYRQILGQKVEFLVSFYNNEISEKSEIFDDQFSVERPDGSNFTLKIRSTKLEDSAMYFCASSEQGFSNQPQHFGDGTRLSIL.

Here the CDR3 DNA reads TGTGCCACCAGTGACACCCGACAGGGAATAGGAGCTTTCTTT. This encodes CATSDTRQGIGAFF. V usage is TRBV24-1 and J usage is TRBJ1-1; 7 nucleotides align to TRBD1. The CDR3 loop spans 14 amino acids. Trimming at V came to 4 bases and at J to 10 bases, leaving 11 bases not matched to a gene. The germline V gene has CDR1 KGHDR and CDR2 SFDVKD.

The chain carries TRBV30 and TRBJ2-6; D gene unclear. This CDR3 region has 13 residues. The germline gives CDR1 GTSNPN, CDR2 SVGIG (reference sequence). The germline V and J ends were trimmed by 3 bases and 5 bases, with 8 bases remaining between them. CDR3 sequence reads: CAWRVVRANVLTF. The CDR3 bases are TGTGCCTGGAGGGTAGTGAGGGCCAACGTCCTGACTTTC.

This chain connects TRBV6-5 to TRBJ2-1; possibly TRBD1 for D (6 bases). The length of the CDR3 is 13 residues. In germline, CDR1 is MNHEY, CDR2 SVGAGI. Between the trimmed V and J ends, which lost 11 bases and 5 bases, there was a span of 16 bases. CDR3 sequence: CAAGPTGHNEQFF. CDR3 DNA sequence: TGTGCCGCCGGCCCGACAGGACACAATGAGCAGTTCTTC.

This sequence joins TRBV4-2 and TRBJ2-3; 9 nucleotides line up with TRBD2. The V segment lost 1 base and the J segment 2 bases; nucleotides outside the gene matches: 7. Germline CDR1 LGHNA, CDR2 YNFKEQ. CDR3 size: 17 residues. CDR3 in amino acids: CASSQGPAGGNTDTQYF. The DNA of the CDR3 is TGTGCCAGCAGCCAAGGCCCTGCGGGGGGGAACACAGATACGCAGTATTTT.

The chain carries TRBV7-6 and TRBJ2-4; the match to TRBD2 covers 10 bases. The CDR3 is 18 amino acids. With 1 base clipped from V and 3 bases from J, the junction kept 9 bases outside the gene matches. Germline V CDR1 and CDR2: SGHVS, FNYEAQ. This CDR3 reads CASSLDLAGGLVKNIQYF. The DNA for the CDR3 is TGTGCCAGCAGCTTAGACTTAGCGGGGGGTCTGGTCAAAAACATTCAGTACTTC.

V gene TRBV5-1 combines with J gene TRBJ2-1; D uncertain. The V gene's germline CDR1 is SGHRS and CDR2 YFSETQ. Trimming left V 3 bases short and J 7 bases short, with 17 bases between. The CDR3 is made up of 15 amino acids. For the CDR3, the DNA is TGCGCCAGCAGCTCCGAAGGCTCAGGTCGTAATGAGCAGTTCTTC. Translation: CASSSEGSGRNEQFF.

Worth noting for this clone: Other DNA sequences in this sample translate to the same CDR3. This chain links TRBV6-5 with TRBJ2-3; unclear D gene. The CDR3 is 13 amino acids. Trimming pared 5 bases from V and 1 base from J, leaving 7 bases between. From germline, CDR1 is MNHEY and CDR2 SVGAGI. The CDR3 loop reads CASSRQGTDTQYF. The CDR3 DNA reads TGTGCCAGCAGTCGACAAGGCACAGATACGCAGTATTTT.

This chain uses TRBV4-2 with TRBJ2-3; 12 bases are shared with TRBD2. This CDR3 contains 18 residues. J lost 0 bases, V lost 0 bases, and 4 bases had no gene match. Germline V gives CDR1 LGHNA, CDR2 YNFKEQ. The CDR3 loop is CASSQERTSGVSTDTQYF. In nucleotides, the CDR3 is TGTGCCAGCAGCCAAGAAAGGACTAGCGGGGTAAGCACAGATACGCAGTATTTT.

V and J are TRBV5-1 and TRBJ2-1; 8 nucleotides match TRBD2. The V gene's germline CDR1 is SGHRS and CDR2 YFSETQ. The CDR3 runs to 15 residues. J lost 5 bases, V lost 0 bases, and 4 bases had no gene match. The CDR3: CASSLEGGGNNEQFF. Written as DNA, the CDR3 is TGCGCCAGCAGCTTGGAGGGCGGGGGGAACAATGAGCAGTTCTTC.

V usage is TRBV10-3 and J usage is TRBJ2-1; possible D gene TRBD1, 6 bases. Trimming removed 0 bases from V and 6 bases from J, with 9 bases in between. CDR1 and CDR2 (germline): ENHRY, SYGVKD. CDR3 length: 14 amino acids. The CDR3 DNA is TGTGCCATCAGTGAGTCCCCCAGGGGCAATGAGCAGTTCTTC. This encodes CAISESPRGNEQFF.

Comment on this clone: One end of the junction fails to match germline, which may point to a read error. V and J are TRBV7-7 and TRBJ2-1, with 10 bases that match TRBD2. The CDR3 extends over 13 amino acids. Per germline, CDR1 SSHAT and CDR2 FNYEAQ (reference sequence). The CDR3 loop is CASSSLAGSEQFF. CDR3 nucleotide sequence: TGTGCTAGCAGCTCACTAGCGGGGAGTGAGCAGTTCTTC.